This T cell receptor beta chain was sequenced for a study of blood T cell repertoires in COVID-19. Study context: There were acute and convalescent COVID-19 samples, and they came from the United States, Italy and Spain.

The CDR3 is 14 residues long. V gave up 3 bases and J gave up 0 bases, with 8 bases separating them. Germline CDR1 LNHDA, CDR2 SQIVND (reference sequence). Sequenced by immunoSEQ multiplex PCR; TCRdb stores in-frame clones only, minus some. The repertoire holds around 57,000 clones, with roughly 88% as singletons. The TCR comes from a woman at least 80 years old with active COVID-19. The sample consisted of peripheral blood. V usage is TRBV19 and J usage is TRBJ1-1; D is undetermined. CDR3 DNA sequence: TGTGCCAGTAGTATTACGGGTATGAACACTGAAGCTTTCTTT. It encodes CASSITGMNTEAFF.